This T cell receptor (beta chain) was obtained from a study of blood T cell repertoires in COVID-19. Study details: The study drew acute and convalescent COVID-19 samples from the United States, Italy and Spain. Sample material is recorded as cDNA or gDNA derived from T cells, B-cell-depleted T cells, or PBMCs.

Only one count was recorded for this clone. V was pared by 4 bases and J by 4 bases, with 13 bases between. In germline, CDR1 is LGHDT, CDR2 YNNKEL (reference sequence). The CDR3 extends over 14 amino acids. The table came from immunoSEQ multiplex PCR; TCRdb's copy has only in-frame clones and leaves some out. The table shows some 250,000 clones, with approximately 86% occurring only once. Material: peripheral blood. The chain combines TRBV3-1 (or the pseudogene TRBV3-2) with TRBJ1-2, with D possibly matching TRBD1 (5 bases). The source of this sequence is a man younger than 40 with active or convalescent COVID-19. DNA for the CDR3: TGTGCCAGCAGCCCAGCAAAGGGGCCCTATGGCTACACCTTC. It yields the protein CASSPAKGPYGYTF.